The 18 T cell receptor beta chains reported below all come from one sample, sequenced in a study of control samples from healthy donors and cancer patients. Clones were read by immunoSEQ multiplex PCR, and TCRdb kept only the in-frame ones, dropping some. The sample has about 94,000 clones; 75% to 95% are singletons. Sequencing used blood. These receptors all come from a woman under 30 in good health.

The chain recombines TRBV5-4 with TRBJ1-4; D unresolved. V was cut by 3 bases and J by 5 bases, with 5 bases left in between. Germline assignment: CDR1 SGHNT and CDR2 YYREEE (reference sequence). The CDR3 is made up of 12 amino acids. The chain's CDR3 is CASSSENEKLFF. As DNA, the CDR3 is TGTGCCAGCAGCTCGGAAAATGAAAAACTGTTTTTT.

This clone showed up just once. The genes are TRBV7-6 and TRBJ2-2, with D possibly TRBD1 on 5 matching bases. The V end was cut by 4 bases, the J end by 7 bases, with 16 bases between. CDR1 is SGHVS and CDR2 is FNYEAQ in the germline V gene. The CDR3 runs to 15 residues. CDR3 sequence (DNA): TGTGCCAGCAGCTCACCGACAGTTTCGGGCGGGGAGCTGTTTTTT. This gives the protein CASSSPTVSGGELFF.

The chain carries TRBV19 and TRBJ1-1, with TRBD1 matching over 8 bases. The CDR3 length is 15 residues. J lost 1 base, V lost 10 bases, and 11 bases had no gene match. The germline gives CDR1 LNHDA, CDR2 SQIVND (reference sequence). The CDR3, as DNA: TGTGCCACCGCCGGGACGACAGGGGCGAACACTGAAGCTTTCTTT. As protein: CATAGTTGANTEAFF.

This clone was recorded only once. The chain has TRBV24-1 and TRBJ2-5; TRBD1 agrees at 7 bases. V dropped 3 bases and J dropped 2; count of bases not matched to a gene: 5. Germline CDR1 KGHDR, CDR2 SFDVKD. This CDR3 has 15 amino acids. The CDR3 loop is CATSDTQGEQETQYF. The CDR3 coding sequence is TGTGCCACCAGTGATACTCAGGGGGAACAAGAGACCCAGTACTTC.

The CDR3 loop is CATSRDRYNLRTGYNEQFF. CDR3 DNA sequence: TGTGCCACCAGCAGAGATCGCTATAACCTTCGGACAGGATACAATGAGCAGTTCTTC. This chain links TRBV15 with TRBJ2-1, with 7 positions matching TRBD1. From germline, CDR1 is LNHNV and CDR2 YYDKDF (reference sequence). The CDR3 is 19 amino acids. Unmatched junction bases numbered 15, after V lost 0 bases and J lost 4 bases.

The CDR3 nucleotides are TGCGCCAGCAGCCGTACGACAGACAACTATGGCTACACCTTC. It translates to CASSRTTDNYGYTF. The V gene is TRBV5-1, the J gene TRBJ1-2; D may be TRBD1 (5 bases). The CDR3 loop spans 14 amino acids. The ends were cut back, 4 bases at V and 2 bases at J, with 12 bases in the middle. Germline CDR1 and CDR2: SGHRS and YFSETQ.

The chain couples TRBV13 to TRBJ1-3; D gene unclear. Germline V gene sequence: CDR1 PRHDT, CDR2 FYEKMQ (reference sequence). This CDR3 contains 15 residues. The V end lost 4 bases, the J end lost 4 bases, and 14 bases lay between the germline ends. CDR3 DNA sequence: TGTGCCAGCAGCTCCACGGACGGGGAGGGAAACACCATATATTTT. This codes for CASSSTDGEGNTIYF.

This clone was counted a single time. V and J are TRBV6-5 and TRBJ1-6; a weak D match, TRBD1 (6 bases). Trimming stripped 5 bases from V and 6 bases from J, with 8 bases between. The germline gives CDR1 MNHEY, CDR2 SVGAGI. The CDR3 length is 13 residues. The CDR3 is CASSTGTNSPLHF. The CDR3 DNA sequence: TGTGCCAGCAGTACAGGGACTAATTCACCCCTCCACTTT.

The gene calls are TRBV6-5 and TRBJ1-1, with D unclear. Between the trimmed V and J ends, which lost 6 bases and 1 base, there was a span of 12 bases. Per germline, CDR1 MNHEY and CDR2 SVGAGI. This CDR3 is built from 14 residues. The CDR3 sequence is CASSPSSWNTEAFF. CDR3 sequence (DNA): TGTGCCAGCAGCCCGTCCTCTTGGAACACTGAAGCTTTCTTT.

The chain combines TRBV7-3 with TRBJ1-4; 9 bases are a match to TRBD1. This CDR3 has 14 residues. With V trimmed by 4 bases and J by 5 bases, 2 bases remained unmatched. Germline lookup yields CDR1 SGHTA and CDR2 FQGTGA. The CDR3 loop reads CASSSGQGNEKLFF. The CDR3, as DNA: TGTGCCAGCAGCTCGGGACAGGGCAATGAAAAACTGTTTTTT.

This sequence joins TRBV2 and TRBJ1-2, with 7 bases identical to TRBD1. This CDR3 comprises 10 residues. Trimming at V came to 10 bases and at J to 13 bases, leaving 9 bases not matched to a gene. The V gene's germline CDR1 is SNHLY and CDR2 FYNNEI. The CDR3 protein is CATTQGSATF. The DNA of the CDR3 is TGTGCCACCACACAGGGGTCAGCCACCTTC.

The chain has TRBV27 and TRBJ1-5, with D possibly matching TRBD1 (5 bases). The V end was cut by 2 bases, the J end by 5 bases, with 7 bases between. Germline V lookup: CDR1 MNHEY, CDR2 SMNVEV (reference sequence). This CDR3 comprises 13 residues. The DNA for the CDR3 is TGTGCCAGCAGTTTAGACAGAGATCAGCCCCAGCATTTT. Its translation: CASSLDRDQPQHF.

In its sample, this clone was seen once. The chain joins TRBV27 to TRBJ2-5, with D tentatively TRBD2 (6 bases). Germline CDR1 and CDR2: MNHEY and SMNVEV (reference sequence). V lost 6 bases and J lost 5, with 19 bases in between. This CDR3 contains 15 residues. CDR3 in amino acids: CASSTSPGVRETQYF. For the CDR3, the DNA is TGTGCCAGCAGCACGTCGCCGGGGGTGCGGGAGACCCAGTACTTC.

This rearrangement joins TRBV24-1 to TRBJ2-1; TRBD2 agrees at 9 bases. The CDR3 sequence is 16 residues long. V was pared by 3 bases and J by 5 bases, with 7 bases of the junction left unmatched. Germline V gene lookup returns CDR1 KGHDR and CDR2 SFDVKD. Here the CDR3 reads CATSDQAIAGDNEQFF. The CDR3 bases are TGTGCCACCAGTGATCAGGCCATAGCGGGAGACAATGAGCAGTTCTTC.

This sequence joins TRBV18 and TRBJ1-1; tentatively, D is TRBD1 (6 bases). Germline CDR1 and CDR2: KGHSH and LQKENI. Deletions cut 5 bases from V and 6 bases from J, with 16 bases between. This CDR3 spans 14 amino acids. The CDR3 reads CASSAPTGRAEAFF. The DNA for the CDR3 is TGTGCCAGCTCAGCCCCGACAGGTCGCGCTGAAGCTTTCTTT.

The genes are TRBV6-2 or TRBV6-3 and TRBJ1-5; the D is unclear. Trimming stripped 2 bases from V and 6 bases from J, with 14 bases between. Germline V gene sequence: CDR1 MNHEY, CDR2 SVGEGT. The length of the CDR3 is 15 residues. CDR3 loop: CASSYNARAFQPQHF. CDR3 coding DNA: TGTGCCAGCAGTTACAATGCCAGAGCCTTTCAGCCCCAGCATTTT.

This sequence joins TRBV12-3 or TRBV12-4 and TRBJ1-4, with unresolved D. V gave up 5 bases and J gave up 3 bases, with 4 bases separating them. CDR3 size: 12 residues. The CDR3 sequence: CASSTPNEKLFF. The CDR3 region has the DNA TGTGCCAGCAGTACCCCTAATGAAAAACTGTTTTTT.

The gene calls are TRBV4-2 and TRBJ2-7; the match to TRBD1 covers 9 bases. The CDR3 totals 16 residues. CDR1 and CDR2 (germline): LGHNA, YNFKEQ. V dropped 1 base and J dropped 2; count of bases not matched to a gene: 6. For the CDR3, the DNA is TGTGCCAGCAGCCAAGGGACAGGGGATCTTACCTACGAGCAGTACTTC. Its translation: CASSQGTGDLTYEQYF.